One and the same sample provided the 29 T cell receptor beta chains below, sequenced in a study of identical twins. From the 5' RACE reads, TCRdb called clonotypes with MiXCR, one entry per CDR3 protein. Here the sample spans approximately 230,000 distinct CDR3 sequences, 6.5% being singletons. These records were also assigned to another study, of T cells expressing NK-cell markers.

Sequences were obtained from CD8+ T cells sorted from blood. Receptors were obtained from a woman under 30 in good health.

This clonotype was counted between two and nine times. The chain combines TRBV5-1 with TRBJ1-4; the D gene is possibly TRBD1 (6 bases). The CDR3 is 14 residues long. Germline V gives CDR1 SGHRS, CDR2 YFSETQ. V was trimmed by 3 bases and J by 4 bases, leaving 10 bases between them. CDR3 sequence reads: CASSSGVLNEKLFF. For the CDR3, the DNA is TGCGCCAGCAGCTCAGGGGTACTTAATGAAAAACTGTTTTTT.

The sample holds many counts of this clonotype. The chain has TRBV29-1 and TRBJ2-1; D may be TRBD2 (5 bases). Trimming took off 1 base at V and 6 bases at J, with 13 bases between the two ends. CDR1 is SQVTM, CDR2 ANQGSEA, per germline. This CDR3 region has 14 residues. The CDR3 here is CSVEVPGVGNEQFF. The DNA of the CDR3 is TGCAGCGTTGAAGTTCCCGGGGTTGGCAATGAGCAGTTCTTC.

This clonotype was seen more than once but under ten times. The rearrangement joins TRBV20-1 to TRBJ1-1; D is undetermined. CDR1 and CDR2 from the germline V gene are DFQATT and SNEGSKA (reference sequence). V gave up 5 bases and J gave up 0 bases, with 10 bases separating them. The CDR3 runs 13 residues. In DNA, the CDR3 is TGCAGTGCTGGGGAGACACTGAACACTGAAGCTTTCTTT. Amino acid sequence: CSAGETLNTEAFF.

This chain connects TRBV5-1 to TRBJ1-1; maybe TRBD1 (6 bases). The CDR3 has 15 residues. V gave up 0 bases and J gave up 0 bases, with 9 bases separating them. Germline-derived CDR1 and CDR2 are SGHRS and YFSETQ. CDR3 loop: CASSLGGGMNTEAFF. The CDR3 nucleotides read TGCGCCAGCAGCTTGGGAGGGGGTATGAACACTGAAGCTTTCTTT.

CDR3 amino acids: CATGGGGQRYGYTF. For the CDR3, the DNA is TGTGCCACAGGGGGAGGGGGACAGCGCTATGGCTACACCTTC. This chain connects TRBV25-1 to TRBJ1-2, with 7 bases fitting TRBD1. Germline V CDR1 and CDR2: MGHDK, SYGVNS. CDR3 length: 14 residues. V trimming: 10 bases; J trimming: 4 bases; junction bases outside the gene matches: 12.

This chain links TRBV6-1 with TRBJ2-3, with 14 bases fitting TRBD2. The CDR3 runs 15 residues. After removal of 6 bases from V and 9 bases from J, the junction contained 8 bases not matched to a gene. Germline assignment: CDR1 MNHNS and CDR2 SASEGT. The CDR3 coding sequence is TGTGCCAGCAGAGAGGGACTAGCGGGGGTTTACACGCAGTATTTT. Translation: CASREGLAGVYTQYF.

Ten or more counts support this clonotype. The genes are TRBV27 and TRBJ2-3; D is undetermined. The CDR3 runs to 10 residues. V was trimmed by 9 bases and J by 6 bases, leaving 7 bases between them. Germline CDR1 reads MNHEY; CDR2 reads SMNVEV (reference sequence). This chain's CDR3 is CASGFDTQYF. The CDR3 DNA follows: TGTGCCAGTGGGTTTGATACGCAGTATTTT.

At least ten counts were recorded for this clonotype. The CDR3: CSVGPDRNNEQFF. DNA of the CDR3: TGCAGCGTTGGGCCAGACAGAAACAATGAGCAGTTCTTC. The chain has TRBV29-1 and TRBJ2-1; D perhaps matches TRBD1 (5 bases). CDR1 and CDR2 (germline): SQVTM, ANQGSEA. The ends were cut back, 4 bases at V and 5 bases at J, with 12 bases in the middle. The CDR3 extends over 13 amino acids.

This clonotype was detected ten times or more. The chain couples TRBV29-1 to TRBJ1-2; D not resolved. There are 12 residues in the CDR3. Looked up from germline, CDR1 is SQVTM and CDR2 is ANQGSEA. Trimming pared 3 bases from V and 2 bases from J, leaving 7 bases between. The CDR3 DNA reads as TGCAGCGTTGATAGCGACAACTATGGCTACACCTTC. It translates to CSVDSDNYGYTF. Full variable domain (rest looked up from reference TRBV29-1 and TRBJ1-2): SAVISQKPSRDICQRGTSLTIQCQVDSQVTMMFWYRQQPGQSLTLIATANQGSEATYESGFVIDKFPISRPNLTFSTLTVSNMSPEDSSIYLCSVDSDNYGYTFGSGTRLTVV.

The chain uses TRBV5-5 and TRBJ2-2; 9 bases are shared with TRBD1. V shed 1 base and J 7 bases; nucleotides not matched to a gene: 8. Germline values: CDR1 SGHKS, CDR2 YYEKEE (reference sequence). The length of the CDR3 is 16 residues. The CDR3 nucleotides read TGTGCCAGCAGCTTGACCGGGACAGGGTCGAACGGGGAGCTGTTTTTT. It codes for CASSLTGTGSNGELFF.

This chain connects TRBV6-2 or TRBV6-3 to TRBJ2-7, with unresolved D. V lost 2 bases, J lost 12 bases, and 11 bases lay in between. This CDR3 has 11 amino acids. Germline V CDR1 and CDR2: MNHEY, SVGEGT. Here the CDR3 reads CASSYGRDLYF. In DNA form, the CDR3 reads TGTGCCAGCAGTTACGGTAGGGATTTGTACTTC.

The table lists this clonotype with a few counts. V gene TRBV11-2 combines with J gene TRBJ2-7, with no clear D. V was shortened by 0 bases and J by 0 bases, with 9 bases between the two germline ends. This CDR3 region has 15 residues. Per germline, CDR1 SGHAT and CDR2 FQNNGV. The CDR3 bases are TGTGCCAGCAGCTTAGAAGGGTCCAGCTCCTACGAGCAGTACTTC. Amino acids: CASSLEGSSSYEQYF.

This clonotype was seen only a few times. CDR3 residues: CASSLYGGNTDTQYF. In DNA form, the CDR3 reads TGTGCCAGCAGCTTATATGGCGGAAACACAGATACGCAGTATTTT. The rearrangement links TRBV7-9 to TRBJ2-3; D call uncertain. Germline CDR1 SEHNR, CDR2 FQNEAQ (reference sequence). Trimming took off 2 bases at V and 2 bases at J, with 11 bases between the two ends. The CDR3 runs to 15 residues. The full variable domain, with the rest looked up from reference TRBV7-9 and TRBJ2-3, is DTGVSQNPRHKITKRGQNVTFRCDPISEHNRLYWYRQTLGQGPEFLTYFQNEAQLEKSRLLSDRFSAERPKGSFSTLEIQRTEQGDSAMYLCASSLYGGNTDTQYFGPGTRLTVL.

This clonotype was seen repeatedly, ten times or more. V is TRBV9 and J is TRBJ1-1; a weak D match, TRBD1 (6 bases). V lost 4 bases and J 6 bases, leaving 13 bases between the germline ends. The CDR3 covers 13 residues. Germline assignment: CDR1 SGDLS and CDR2 YYNGEE. CDR3 sequence reads: CASSPGTYPEAFF. The CDR3 DNA is TGTGCCAGCAGCCCCGGGACATACCCTGAAGCTTTCTTT. Variable domain in full (rest from reference TRBV9 and TRBJ1-1): DSGVTQTPKHLITATGQRVTLRCSPRSGDLSVYWYQQSLDQGLQFLIQYYNGEERAKGNILERFSAQQFPDLHSELNLSSLELGDSALYFCASSPGTYPEAFFGQGTRLTVV.

This chain connects TRBV2 to TRBJ1-4, with a weak D call TRBD1 (5 bases). Germline V gene sequence: CDR1 SNHLY, CDR2 FYNNEI. The germline V and J ends were trimmed by 3 bases and 3 bases, with 14 bases remaining between them. This CDR3 spans 16 amino acids. The CDR3 sequence: CASSDKGLNPNEKLFF. The CDR3 nucleotides read TGTGCCAGCAGTGACAAGGGGCTTAATCCTAATGAAAAACTGTTTTTT.

The rearrangement links TRBV14 to TRBJ1-1; D possibly corresponds to TRBD1 (6 bases). Germline lookup yields CDR1 SGHDN and CDR2 FVKESK. Trimming removed 5 bases at V and 8 bases at J, with 12 bases between. The length of the CDR3 is 12 residues. The CDR3 DNA reads as TGTGCCAGCAGCTCAAGAGGGGGGGAAGCTTTCTTT. Translated: CASSSRGGEAFF.

This clonotype was detected a few times. V is TRBV27 and J is TRBJ2-7; 8 nucleotides line up with TRBD2. CDR1 is MNHEY and CDR2 is SMNVEV in the germline V gene (reference sequence). CDR3 length: 15 residues. Trimming took 4 bases from V and 0 from J; bases not matched to a gene: 5. The CDR3 protein is CASSSLAGSSYEQYF. The CDR3 DNA follows: TGTGCCAGCAGTTCCTTAGCGGGAAGCTCCTACGAGCAGTACTTC.

This CDR3 reads CASQGYPDNEQFF. CDR3 sequence (DNA): TGTGCCAGCCAGGGATACCCTGACAATGAGCAGTTCTTC. The V gene is TRBV12-3 or TRBV12-4, the J gene TRBJ2-1; TRBD1 might be the D (5 bases). The CDR3 spans 13 residues. V lost 8 bases to trimming and J lost 5 bases, with 13 bases between them.

The CDR3 spells CASSLAYNSYQETQYF. CDR3 coding DNA: TGTGCCAGCAGCTTAGCTTACAACTCGTACCAAGAGACCCAGTACTTC. The chain has TRBV11-2 and TRBJ2-5; D is uncertain. The CDR3 runs to 16 residues. Germline loops: CDR1 SGHAT, CDR2 FQNNGV. Trimming took off 1 base at V and 0 bases at J, with 12 bases between the two ends.

This clonotype was counted many times. This chain connects TRBV7-2 to TRBJ2-1, with 10 bases lining up with TRBD2. In germline, CDR1 is SGHTA, CDR2 FQGNSA. Trimming cost V 2 bases and J 10 bases; bases outside gene matches: 11. The CDR3 extends over 16 amino acids. The CDR3 region is CASSLKASGRGSEQFF. The CDR3 DNA reads as TGTGCCAGCAGCTTAAAGGCTAGCGGGAGAGGATCCGAGCAGTTCTTC.

The chain employs TRBV9 and TRBJ2-1; 7 positions match TRBD2. This CDR3 contains 15 residues. Germline CDR1 and CDR2: SGDLS and YYNGEE. V lost 3 bases to trimming and J lost 2 bases; unmatched junction nucleotides: 5. The DNA of the CDR3 is TGTGCCAGCAGCGCGTCCGGGACTACCTACAATGAGCAGTTCTTC. Its protein is CASSASGTTYNEQFF. Filled out from reference TRBV9 and TRBJ2-1, the complete variable domain reads DSGVTQTPKHLITATGQRVTLRCSPRSGDLSVYWYQQSLDQGLQFLIQYYNGEERAKGNILERFSAQQFPDLHSELNLSSLELGDSALYFCASSASGTTYNEQFFGPGTRLTVL.

This clonotype turned up a few times. The chain carries TRBV27 and TRBJ2-1; the D is unclear. Trimming shortened V by 6 bases and J by 6 bases, and 9 bases separated the two germline ends. This CDR3 comprises 12 residues. The V gene's germline CDR1 is MNHEY and CDR2 SMNVEV (reference sequence). This chain's CDR3 is CASSPTSNEQFF. For the CDR3, the DNA is TGTGCCAGCAGCCCAACCTCCAATGAGCAGTTCTTC.

The V and J genes are TRBV3-1 and TRBJ2-1; 10 nucleotides align to TRBD2. In germline, CDR1 is LGHDT, CDR2 YNNKEL (reference sequence). The J segment lost 9 bases and the V segment lost 6 bases, leaving 14 bases of the junction unmatched. The CDR3 length is 16 residues. The CDR3 sequence is CASRQLESGGASEQFF. Here the CDR3 DNA reads TGTGCCAGCAGGCAGCTAGAGAGCGGGGGGGCTAGTGAGCAGTTCTTC.

The J gene is TRBJ2-3, the V gene TRBV27, with 10 bases lining up with TRBD2. This CDR3 is 16 amino acids long. V dropped 10 bases and J dropped 0; count of bases not matched to a gene: 10. Germline V lookup: CDR1 MNHEY, CDR2 SMNVEV (reference sequence). The CDR3 loop is CATAGLAARSTDTQYF. CDR3 sequence (DNA): TGTGCCACCGCAGGACTAGCGGCAAGAAGCACAGATACGCAGTATTTT.

This clonotype was counted between two and nine times. The rearrangement joins TRBV12-3 or TRBV12-4 to TRBJ1-1; 7 nucleotides align to TRBD1. V lost 5 bases, J lost 3 bases, and 6 bases stayed unmatched. CDR3 size: 14 residues. CDR3 in amino acids: CASSPPDRYTEAFF. In nucleotides, the CDR3 is TGTGCCAGCAGTCCGCCGGACAGGTACACTGAAGCTTTCTTT.

In this sample, this clonotype turned up a few times. The chain has TRBV5-1 and TRBJ2-1; tentatively, D is TRBD1 (5 bases). Germline-derived CDR1 and CDR2 are SGHRS and YFSETQ. Trimming removed 2 bases at V and 2 bases at J, with 11 bases between. This CDR3 is 15 amino acids long. For the CDR3, the DNA is TGCGCCAGCAGCTTATTAGGGGTTCCCTACAATGAGCAGTTCTTC. Translating it yields CASSLLGVPYNEQFF.

This clonotype came up many times. V and J are TRBV29-1 and TRBJ1-5, with a weak D call TRBD1 (5 bases). This CDR3 comprises 15 residues. CDR1 is SQVTM, CDR2 ANQGSEA, per germline. Trimming stripped 4 bases from V and 0 bases from J, with 13 bases between. The CDR3 DNA reads as TGCAGCGTTGTGACAGAACGTAATAGCAATCAGCCCCAGCATTTT. As protein: CSVVTERNSNQPQHF.

The J gene is TRBJ1-4, the V gene TRBV5-6; D is unclear. CDR1 and CDR2 from the germline V gene are SGHDT and YYEEEE. The length of the CDR3 is 13 residues. V lost 7 bases and J 4 bases, leaving 11 bases between the germline ends. CDR3 coding DNA: TGTGCCAGCTCCGACGTGCTTAATGAAAAACTGTTTTTT. Amino acids: CASSDVLNEKLFF.

The CDR3 loop reads CASSEFVTGAAPRNIPHF. As DNA, the CDR3 is TGTGCCAGCAGTGAGTTCGTTACAGGGGCCGCCCCACGGAATATACCGCATTTT. The chain couples TRBV6-1 to TRBJ1-5; 7 nucleotides align to TRBD1. CDR1 is MNHNS, CDR2 SASEGT, per germline. Trimming removed 3 bases from V and 15 bases from J; junction bases left unmatched: 26. The CDR3 loop spans 18 amino acids.